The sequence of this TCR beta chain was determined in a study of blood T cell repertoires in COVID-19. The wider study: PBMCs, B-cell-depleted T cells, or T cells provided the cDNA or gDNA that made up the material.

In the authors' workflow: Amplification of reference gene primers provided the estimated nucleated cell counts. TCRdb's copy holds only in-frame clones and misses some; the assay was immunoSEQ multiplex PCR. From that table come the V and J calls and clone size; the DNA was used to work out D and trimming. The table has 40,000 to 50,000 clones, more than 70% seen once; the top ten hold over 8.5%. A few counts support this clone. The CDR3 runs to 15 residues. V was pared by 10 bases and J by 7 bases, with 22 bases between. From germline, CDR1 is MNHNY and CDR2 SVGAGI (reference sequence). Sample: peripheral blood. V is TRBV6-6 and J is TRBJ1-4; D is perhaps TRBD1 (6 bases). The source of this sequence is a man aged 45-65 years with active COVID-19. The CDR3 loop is CATSPSGESGEKLFF. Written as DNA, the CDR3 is TGTGCCACTTCTCCTTCAGGGGAGAGTGGTGAAAAACTGTTTTTT.